The 30 T cell receptor beta chains below come from one sample, sequenced in a study of OX40 agonist ivuxolimab in advanced cancers. Some clones are missing from TCRdb's copy, which holds only in-frame ones; the method was immunoSEQ multiplex PCR. In the table there are some 47,000 clones, 79% of which are singletons. Source: CD4+ or CD8+ T cells sorted from blood, taken in a trial of the OX40 agonist ivuxolimab. Receptors were obtained from an adult with an advanced solid tumor such as melanoma, head and neck, liver or kidney cancer.

The genes are TRBV9 and TRBJ1-6, with D perhaps TRBD1 (6 bases). The CDR3 covers 14 residues. Per the germline V gene, CDR1 is SGDLS and CDR2 is YYNGEE. Trimming took off 4 bases at V and 2 bases at J, with 7 bases between the two ends. CDR3 sequence: CASSRDTYNSPLHF. The CDR3 DNA reads as TGTGCCAGCAGCAGGGACACCTATAATTCACCCCTCCACTTT.

The CDR3 DNA is TGTGCCAGCAGCCCTCAGCGCGGGTACCAAGAGACCCAGTACTTC. It specifies CASSPQRGYQETQYF. The genes are TRBV7-6 and TRBJ2-5; possible D gene TRBD2, 5 bases. This CDR3 comprises 15 residues. V gave up 5 bases and J gave up 0 bases, with 13 bases separating them. The V gene's germline CDR1 is SGHVS and CDR2 FNYEAQ.

This clone occurred once. The chain employs TRBV7-2 and TRBJ1-6; perhaps TRBD1 as D (5 bases). The V end was cut by 5 bases, the J end by 3 bases, with 11 bases between. The germline gives CDR1 SGHTA, CDR2 FQGNSA. This CDR3 has 15 amino acids. The CDR3 sequence: CASSPGRSYNSPLHF. CDR3 sequence (DNA): TGTGCCAGCAGCCCGGGACGGAGCTATAATTCACCCCTCCACTTT. The full variable domain, in which reference TRBV7-2 and TRBJ1-6 provide the parts outside the CDR3, is GAGVSQSPSNKVTEKGKDVELRCDPISGHTALYWYRQSLGQGLEFLIYFQGNSAPDKSGLPSDRFSAERTGGSVSTLTIQRTQQEDSAVYLCASSPGRSYNSPLHFGNGTRLTVT.

This clone showed up just once. The V call is TRBV5-1, the J call TRBJ1-6; 8 bases map to TRBD1. Looked up from germline, CDR1 is SGHRS and CDR2 is YFSETQ. The CDR3 consists of 16 residues. Trimming took 4 bases from V and 7 from J; bases not matched to a gene: 10. The CDR3 DNA sequence: TGCGCCAGCAGCCGGACCCGGGACAGGCTAAATTCACCCCTCCACTTT. Its translation: CASSRTRDRLNSPLHF.

The V gene is TRBV30, the J gene TRBJ1-1, with 7 bases matching TRBD1. V lost 3 bases and J lost 1; bases outside the gene matches: 8. The CDR3 is made up of 15 amino acids. Germline loops: CDR1 GTSNPN, CDR2 SVGIG (reference sequence). CDR3 in DNA: TGTGCCTGGAGGGGAAACACAGGGGAGAACACTGAAGCTTTCTTT. Protein sequence: CAWRGNTGENTEAFF.

The chain is built from TRBV11-2 and TRBJ1-1; D perhaps matches TRBD1 (5 bases). The V gene lost 1 base and the J gene lost 5 bases, with 14 bases spanning the gap. Germline-derived CDR1 and CDR2 are SGHAT and FQNNGV. The CDR3 is 15 residues long. CDR3 amino acids: CASSLAGAVGTEAFF. The CDR3 bases are TGTGCCAGCAGCTTAGCCGGGGCGGTAGGGACTGAAGCTTTCTTT.

Concerning this clone: Other DNA sequences in this specimen translate into the identical CDR3. The rearrangement links TRBV11-2 to TRBJ1-6; a weak D match, TRBD1 (6 bases). Germline V gene data show CDR1 as SGHAT and CDR2 as FQNNGV. Deletions cut 5 bases from V and 7 bases from J, with 12 bases between. The length of the CDR3 is 14 residues. As DNA, the CDR3 is TGTGCCAGCAGCCTCAGGGGTGGAAATTCACCCCTCCACTTT. This encodes CASSLRGGNSPLHF.

J is TRBJ1-3 and V is TRBV9; D is possibly TRBD1 (5 bases). V was pared by 0 bases and J by 3 bases, with 7 bases between. The CDR3 totals 14 residues. Germline CDR1 SGDLS, CDR2 YYNGEE. The CDR3 here is CASSVEGYGNTIYF. The CDR3 DNA sequence: TGTGCCAGCAGCGTAGAGGGGTATGGAAACACCATATATTTT.

The chain uses TRBV6-1 and TRBJ1-4, with D maybe TRBD1 (6 bases). Germline assignment: CDR1 MNHNS and CDR2 SASEGT. This CDR3 region has 14 residues. The V gene lost 1 base and the J gene lost 4 bases, with 7 bases spanning the gap. CDR3 region: CASSEGTVNEKLFF. In DNA form, the CDR3 reads TGTGCCAGCAGTGAAGGGACAGTTAATGAAAAACTGTTTTTT.

As regards this clone: Different DNA sequences within this sample yield the same CDR3. The chain couples TRBV10-2 to TRBJ2-7, with D tentatively TRBD1 or TRBD2 (5 bases each). The CDR3 covers 13 residues. Trimming removed 6 bases from V and 3 bases from J, with 12 bases in between. Germline CDR1 reads WSHSY; CDR2 reads SAAADI. Written as DNA, the CDR3 is TGCGCCAGCAGCGGGGACCGGGGCTACGAGCAGTACTTC. Encoded protein: CASSGDRGYEQYF.

This sequence joins TRBV7-8 and TRBJ1-4, with D unresolved. This CDR3 contains 13 residues. Trimming removed 1 base at V and 8 bases at J, with 8 bases between. Germline CDR1 is SGHVS and CDR2 is FQNEAQ. In nucleotides, the CDR3 is TGTGCCAGCAGCTTAGGCCAGAGGGAAAAACTGTTTTTT. Translating it yields CASSLGQREKLFF.

This CDR3 reads CASRDFLTTYEQYF. In DNA, the CDR3 is TGTGCCAGCAGGGATTTCCTGACTACCTACGAGCAGTACTTC. The chain is built from TRBV7-2 and TRBJ2-7; TRBD2 might be the D (5 bases). Deletions cut 6 bases from V and 2 bases from J, with 14 bases between. Germline values: CDR1 SGHTA, CDR2 FQGNSA. The CDR3 consists of 14 residues.

This clone was counted between two and nine times. The chain couples TRBV11-3 to TRBJ2-6, with TRBD2 matching over 7 bases. Trimming at V came to 11 bases and at J to 0 bases, leaving 16 bases not matched to a gene. CDR3 length: 18 amino acids. The V gene's germline CDR1 is SGHNT and CDR2 YENEEA. CDR3 in amino acids: CASGGGETVSSGANVLTF. CDR3 DNA: TGTGCCTCCGGGGGAGGGGAAACGGTTAGCTCTGGGGCCAACGTCCTGACTTTC.

The chain couples TRBV28 to TRBJ2-7; D unclear. The CDR3 covers 13 residues. Trimming took 5 bases from V and 2 from J, leaving 10 bases between them. The germline V gene encodes CDR1 MDHEN and CDR2 SYDVKM. CDR3 amino acids: CASSRSLPYEQYF. CDR3 bases: TGTGCCAGCAGTCGATCATTGCCCTACGAGCAGTACTTC.

This chain joins TRBV18 and TRBJ1-5; D gene ambiguous. Trimming shortened V by 3 bases and J by 6 bases, and 18 bases separated the two germline ends. This CDR3 region has 16 residues. From germline, CDR1 is KGHSH and CDR2 LQKENI. CDR3 nucleotide sequence: TGTGCCAGCTCACCTGTCCAAGGACGGGATCGTCAGCCCCAGCATTTT. This translates into CASSPVQGRDRQPQHF.

J is TRBJ2-3 and V is TRBV28, with a weak D call TRBD2 (7 bases). Germline loops: CDR1 MDHEN, CDR2 SYDVKM. The CDR3 extends over 15 amino acids. Trimming took off 3 bases at V and 2 bases at J, with 12 bases between the two ends. As DNA, the CDR3 is TGTGCCAGCAGTTTGGGGGGGCCCTCCACAGATACGCAGTATTTT. It translates to CASSLGGPSTDTQYF.

The V gene is TRBV7-6, the J gene TRBJ1-5; D is ambiguous. Germline CDR1 is SGHVS and CDR2 is FNYEAQ. V lost 4 bases and J lost 3, with 7 bases in between. The CDR3 sequence is 13 residues long. CDR3 nucleotides: TGTGCCAGCAGCTCTTCCTTCAATCAGCCCCAGCATTTT. Translation: CASSSSFNQPQHF.

This clone is labeled medium-sized. The chain employs TRBV5-1 and TRBJ2-1, with D maybe TRBD1 (6 bases). Germline CDR1 reads SGHRS; CDR2 reads YFSETQ. This CDR3 comprises 12 residues. V was clipped by 4 bases and J by 9 bases, with 11 bases between them. The CDR3 reads CASSIRGPEQFF. DNA for the CDR3: TGCGCCAGCAGCATCAGGGGCCCTGAGCAGTTCTTC.

This chain links TRBV6-5 with TRBJ2-2; D remains ambiguous. CDR1 and CDR2 (germline): MNHEY, SVGAGI. Deletions cut 5 bases from V and 4 bases from J, with 14 bases between. The CDR3 extends over 15 amino acids. CDR3 bases: TGTGCCAGCAGTCCTACACGAGTGGGCACCGGGGAGCTGTTTTTT. It specifies CASSPTRVGTGELFF.

The chain links TRBV5-6 to TRBJ2-4; no firm D call. V lost 4 bases and J lost 0, with 8 bases in between. There are 14 residues in the CDR3. Germline CDR1 and CDR2: SGHDT and YYEEEE. The CDR3 bases are TGTGCCAGCAGCGTAAGGATAGCCAAAAACATTCAGTACTTC. Translation gives CASSVRIAKNIQYF.

J is TRBJ2-5 and V is TRBV29-1, with a weak D call TRBD2 (5 bases). Trimming pared 8 bases from V and 2 bases from J, leaving 12 bases between. From germline, CDR1 is SQVTM and CDR2 ANQGSEA. The CDR3 is 12 amino acids. In DNA form, the CDR3 reads TGCAGCTGGGTAGCGATGCAAGAGACCCAGTACTTC. As protein: CSWVAMQETQYF.

The V gene is TRBV9, the J gene TRBJ1-1; a possible D gene is TRBD1 (5 bases). Trimming stripped 3 bases from V and 8 bases from J, with 14 bases between. Germline values: CDR1 SGDLS, CDR2 YYNGEE. This CDR3 contains 13 residues. The CDR3 coding sequence is TGTGCCAGCAGCGAACGACCAGGGAGGGAAGCTTTCTTT. As protein: CASSERPGREAFF.

The chain uses TRBV28 and TRBJ1-1; possible D gene TRBD1, 5 bases. There are 14 residues in the CDR3. Germline V gene data show CDR1 as MDHEN and CDR2 as SYDVKM. With 3 bases removed from V and 1 base from J, the gap between germline ends came to 9 bases. CDR3 nucleotide sequence: TGTGCCAGCAGTTTTCTCACAGGGAACACTGAAGCTTTCTTT. Translating it yields CASSFLTGNTEAFF. Complete variable domain (other parts from reference TRBV28 and TRBJ1-1): DVKVTQSSRYLVKRTGEKVFLECVQDMDHENMFWYRQDPGLGLRLIYFSYDVKMKEKGDIPEGYSVSREKKERFSLILESASTNQTSMYLCASSFLTGNTEAFFGQGTRLTVV.

The chain employs TRBV23-1 and TRBJ1-5; D gene ambiguous. TRBV23-1 is placed among ORFs of uncertain function. V gave up 0 bases and J gave up 2 bases, with 11 bases separating them. The CDR3 is made up of 16 amino acids. For the CDR3, the DNA is TGCGCCAGCAGTCAATCCGAGGAAAGGGGCAATCAGCCCCAGCATTTT. It specifies CASSQSEERGNQPQHF.

This clone ranks as medium-sized. The genes are TRBV5-6 and TRBJ2-1; TRBD1 is a possible D gene (5 bases). The CDR3 consists of 13 residues. Germline assignment: CDR1 SGHDT and CDR2 YYEEEE. V lost 1 base and J 6 bases, leaving 8 bases between the germline ends. Written as DNA, the CDR3 is TGTGCCAGCAGCTTGCCCCAGGGCAATGAGCAGTTCTTC. It is translated as CASSLPQGNEQFF.

Note on this clone: Other DNA variants within this sample encode the same CDR3. This sequence joins TRBV11-2 and TRBJ1-6; D possibly corresponds to TRBD1 (6 bases). Germline values: CDR1 SGHAT, CDR2 FQNNGV. The CDR3 loop spans 14 amino acids. V lost 2 bases, J lost 7 bases, and 9 bases lay in between. The CDR3 sequence: CASSLRGGNSPLHF. DNA of the CDR3: TGTGCCAGCAGCTTAAGAGGGGGGAATTCACCCCTCCACTTT. Drawing the rest from reference TRBV11-2 and TRBJ1-6, the complete variable domain is EAGVAQSPRYKIIEKRQSVAFWCNPISGHATLYWYQQILGQGPKLLIQFQNNGVVDDSQLPKDRFSAERLKGVDSTLKIQPAKLEDSAVYLCASSLRGGNSPLHFGNGTRLTVT.

V gene TRBV5-1 combines with J gene TRBJ2-3; TRBD2 matches 11 bases. J was trimmed by 3 bases and V by 0 bases; bases with no gene match: 3. Germline V gives CDR1 SGHRS, CDR2 YFSETQ. The CDR3 contains 16 residues. In DNA, the CDR3 is TGCGCCAGCAGCTTGGAGGCTAGCGGGAGGACAGATACGCAGTATTTT. This translates into CASSLEASGRTDTQYF. The full variable domain, with the rest looked up from reference TRBV5-1 and TRBJ2-3, is KAGVTQTPRYLIKTRGQQVTLSCSPISGHRSVSWYQQTPGQGLQFLFEYFSETQRNKGNFPGRFSGRQFSNSRSEMNVSTLELGDSALYLCASSLEASGRTDTQYFGPGTRLTVL.

V and J are TRBV6-6 and TRBJ2-7; either TRBD1 or TRBD2 may supply D (5 bases each). The CDR3 is 14 amino acids. CDR1 is MNHNY, CDR2 SVGAGI, per germline (reference sequence). V dropped 6 bases and J dropped 1 base, with 13 bases sitting between them. The CDR3, as DNA: TGTGCCAGCAGGAACGCCGGGACGTCCTACGAGCAGTACTTC. It codes for CASRNAGTSYEQYF.

V usage is TRBV11-2 and J usage is TRBJ2-5, with TRBD1 identical over 9 bases. Per germline, CDR1 SGHAT and CDR2 FQNNGV. The CDR3 has 13 amino acids. V shed 6 bases, J shed 4 bases, and the junction held 3 bases outside the gene matches. CDR3 coding DNA: TGTGCCAGCAGACCGACAGGGGGAGAGACCCAGTACTTC. Its protein is CASRPTGGETQYF.

This chain uses TRBV6-1 with TRBJ2-1; a possible D gene is TRBD1 (5 bases). Germline V lookup: CDR1 MNHNS, CDR2 SASEGT. The CDR3 runs 15 residues. V was shortened by 2 bases and J by 0 bases, with 8 bases between the two germline ends. The CDR3 nucleotides read TGTGCCAGCAGTGAAAGGGGTAGCTCCTACAATGAGCAGTTCTTC. Its protein is CASSERGSSYNEQFF.